This TCR beta chain was profiled in a study of radiotherapy plus CTLA-4 blockade in lung cancer. The repertoire was sequenced with immunoSEQ multiplex PCR; TCRdb's copy has only in-frame clones and lacks some. The sample has tens of thousands of clones; approximately 80% are singletons. The germline gives CDR1 SGHRS, CDR2 YFSETQ. V lost 0 bases and J lost 0, with 7 bases in between. This CDR3 region has 14 residues. The chain carries TRBV5-1 and TRBJ2-7; D is unclear. The sequencing used peripheral blood, collected from a patient treated with radiotherapy plus ipilimumab. The source of this sequence is a human donor with non-small cell lung cancer who had stable disease on radiotherapy plus ipilimumab. The CDR3 is CASSLAGSSYEQYF. The CDR3 DNA sequence: TGCGCCAGCAGCTTGGCGGGCAGCTCCTACGAGCAGTACTTC. Using reference TRBV5-1 and TRBJ2-7 for the parts outside the CDR3, the full variable domain is KAGVTQTPRYLIKTRGQQVTLSCSPISGHRSVSWYQQTPGQGLQFLFEYFSETQRNKGNFPGRFSGRQFSNSRSEMNVSTLELGDSALYLCASSLAGSSYEQYFGPGTRLTVT.